This TCR beta chain was captured in a study of blood T cell repertoires in COVID-19. Trimming took 4 bases from V and 6 from J, leaving 4 bases between them. The CDR3 loop spans 11 amino acids. CDR1 and CDR2 (germline): MNHEY, SVGAGI. Measured with immunoSEQ multiplex PCR; TCRdb has only the in-frame clones, and not every one. Found here are about 70,000 clones, around 91% of them singletons; the top ten hold 8% to 10%. The source of this sequence is a human donor in a cohort sampled during active COVID-19. The sequenced sample was peripheral blood. The chain joins TRBV6-5 to TRBJ2-1; no firm D call. In nucleotides, the CDR3 is TGTGCCAGCAGTTCTATCAATGAGCAGTTCTTC. It is translated as CASSSINEQFF.